The next 20 T cell receptor beta chains were all read from a single sample in a study of Graves' ophthalmopathy and Graves' hyperthyroidism. Amplified TCR beta CDR3 regions were obtained using RNA transcripts as template. Investigators did first-round RT-PCR with HTBI primers, then second-round multiplex PCR. TCRdb analysed the multiplex PCR reads with MiXCR anew, one entry per CDR3 protein. The table includes 400,000 or so distinct CDR3 sequences, 15% detected once. Sequenced: peripheral blood. The receptors derive from a woman aged 18-35 years with stable Graves' hyperthyroidism.

Ten or more counts support this clonotype. The chain has TRBV5-1 and TRBJ2-7, with D unclear. Trimming took off 3 bases at V and 0 bases at J, with 16 bases between the two ends. This CDR3 contains 16 residues. Germline CDR1 SGHRS, CDR2 YFSETQ. This CDR3 is CASSSTSHIRSYEQYF. In nucleotides, the CDR3 is TGCGCCAGCAGCTCCACTTCACACATTCGCTCCTACGAGCAGTACTTC.

The rearrangement uses TRBV5-1 and TRBJ1-2, with TRBD1 as a possible D gene (6 bases). V lost 0 bases to trimming and J lost 3 bases, with 21 bases between them. The CDR3 runs 18 residues. CDR1 is SGHRS, CDR2 YFSETQ, per germline. The CDR3: CASSLDPRGGRGDYGYTF. In DNA, the CDR3 is TGCGCCAGCAGCTTGGATCCGCGCGGGGGGCGCGGAGACTATGGCTACACCTTC. Variable domain in full (rest from reference TRBV5-1 and TRBJ1-2): KAGVTQTPRYLIKTRGQQVTLSCSPISGHRSVSWYQQTPGQGLQFLFEYFSETQRNKGNFPGRFSGRQFSNSRSEMNVSTLELGDSALYLCASSLDPRGGRGDYGYTFGSGTRLTVV.

This clonotype was recorded many times. This chain uses TRBV29-1 with TRBJ1-1, with 9 bases identical to TRBD1. V was clipped by 4 bases and J by 4 bases; unmatched bases: 7. The CDR3 length is 14 residues. CDR1 is SQVTM, CDR2 ANQGSEA, per germline. The DNA of the CDR3 is TGCAGCGTTGCTCCCAGGACAGGGGCCACTGAAGCTTTCTTT. This translates into CSVAPRTGATEAFF.

This clonotype was observed many times. The V and J genes are TRBV19 and TRBJ2-7; weak D call: TRBD2 (6 bases). CDR1 LNHDA and CDR2 SQIVND come from the germline V gene (reference sequence). CDR3 length: 14 residues. Between the trimmed V and J ends, which lost 3 bases and 5 bases, there was a span of 14 bases. CDR3 nucleotide sequence: TGTGCCAGTAGTATGGAGGGGCGCATCGACGAGCAGTACTTC. It is translated as CASSMEGRIDEQYF.

This clonotype was found many times. The chain joins TRBV7-9 to TRBJ1-2; D not resolved. Germline V gene sequence: CDR1 SEHNR, CDR2 FQNEAQ (reference sequence). V was pared by 1 base and J by 8 bases, with 14 bases between. This CDR3 region has 14 residues. CDR3 region: CASSLEFTEYGYTF. CDR3 DNA sequence: TGTGCCAGCAGCTTAGAGTTTACGGAATACGGCTACACCTTC.

The gene calls are TRBV24-1 and TRBJ1-5; 9 nucleotides agree with TRBD1. This CDR3 is 14 amino acids long. The junction had 8 bases not matched to a gene; V was cut back by 9 bases and J by 6 bases. Germline V gene data show CDR1 as KGHDR and CDR2 as SFDVKD. The CDR3 spells CATRGQGESQPQHF. As DNA, the CDR3 is TGTGCCACCCGGGGACAGGGTGAAAGTCAGCCCCAGCATTTT.

This chain joins TRBV11-2 and TRBJ2-2, with a weak D call TRBD2 (6 bases). This CDR3 region has 17 residues. Deletions cut 0 bases from V and 3 bases from J, with 14 bases between. CDR1 is SGHAT, CDR2 FQNNGV, per germline. CDR3 region: CASSLDLGGSDTGELFF. The CDR3 DNA reads TGTGCCAGCAGCTTAGATCTGGGGGGTTCGGACACCGGGGAGCTGTTTTTT. Filled out from reference TRBV11-2 and TRBJ2-2, the complete variable domain reads EAGVAQSPRYKIIEKRQSVAFWCNPISGHATLYWYQQILGQGPKLLIQFQNNGVVDDSQLPKDRFSAERLKGVDSTLKIQPAKLEDSAVYLCASSLDLGGSDTGELFFGEGSRLTVL.

This clonotype has only a few counts. It may be a read error: a sequence one base away is much more abundant. This sequence joins TRBV25-1 and TRBJ1-1; perhaps TRBD1 as D (5 bases). CDR1 and CDR2 (germline): MGHDK, SYGVNS. The CDR3 length is 15 residues. CDR3: CASSDGRGTHTEACF. The CDR3 bases are TGTGCCAGCAGTGACGGGAGAGGGACTCACACTGAAGCTTGCTTT.

This clonotype has ten or more counts. J is TRBJ1-1 and V is TRBV19; no clear D. This CDR3 comprises 16 residues. Trimming cost V 5 bases and J 4 bases, with 20 bases left between them. The germline gives CDR1 LNHDA, CDR2 SQIVND (reference sequence). This chain's CDR3 is CASSFLLAQAPTEAFF. CDR3 DNA sequence: TGTGCCAGTAGTTTTCTCTTGGCCCAAGCCCCCACTGAAGCTTTCTTT.

The V and J genes are TRBV11-2 and TRBJ2-6, with D perhaps TRBD1 (5 bases). The germline gives CDR1 SGHAT, CDR2 FQNNGV. The CDR3 totals 17 residues. V shed 4 bases and J shed 0 bases, with 13 bases lying between them. DNA of the CDR3: TGTGCCAGCAGCTATAGGCAGGGCAACTCTGGGGCCAACGTCCTGACTTTC. Protein sequence: CASSYRQGNSGANVLTF.

V usage is TRBV5-1 and J usage is TRBJ1-1, with no clear D. V dropped 2 bases and J dropped 4 bases, with 15 bases sitting between them. CDR1 SGHRS and CDR2 YFSETQ come from the germline V gene. This CDR3 is built from 15 residues. CDR3 in amino acids: CASSFERPFVTEAFF. The CDR3 DNA reads as TGCGCCAGCAGCTTCGAGCGGCCCTTTGTCACTGAAGCTTTCTTT.

This clonotype was counted many times. The V gene is TRBV12-3 or TRBV12-4, the J gene TRBJ1-5, with 8 positions matching TRBD1. The ends lost 3 bases at V and 6 bases at J; junction bases unmatched: 10. The CDR3 is 16 residues long. The CDR3 region is CASSLIIGGQVQPQHF. CDR3 sequence (DNA): TGTGCCAGCAGTTTGATTATTGGGGGACAGGTTCAGCCCCAGCATTTT.

This clonotype was recorded many times. This chain connects TRBV11-1 to TRBJ1-1, with TRBD1 identical over 7 bases. After removal of 3 bases from V and 1 base from J, the junction contained 5 bases not matched to a gene. Germline-derived CDR1 and CDR2 are SGHAT and FQDESV (reference sequence). This CDR3 spans 15 amino acids. In nucleotides, the CDR3 is TGTGCCAGCAGCTTGGGACAGCCGGGGAACACTGAAGCTTTCTTT. Protein: CASSLGQPGNTEAFF. Drawing the rest from reference TRBV11-1 and TRBJ1-1, the complete variable domain is EAEVAQSPRYKITEKSQAVAFWCDPISGHATLYWYRQILGQGPELLVQFQDESVVDDSQLPKDRFSAERLKGVDSTLKIQPAELGDSAMYLCASSLGQPGNTEAFFGQGTRLTVV.

This clonotype was seen many times. The gene calls are TRBV7-2 and TRBJ1-2; 10 nucleotides agree with TRBD1. The germline V gene has CDR1 SGHTA and CDR2 FQGNSA. V was clipped by 2 bases and J by 2 bases; unmatched bases: 8. This CDR3 is built from 17 residues. CDR3 DNA: TGTGCCAGCAGCTTAAGCCTCGGACAGGGGGAGAACTATGGCTACACCTTC. It specifies CASSLSLGQGENYGYTF.

Details on this clonotype: With a much larger clone just one base away, this may be a read error. V is TRBV10-3 and J is TRBJ2-5; 9 nucleotides align to TRBD2. Germline assignment: CDR1 ENHRY and CDR2 SYGVKD. The CDR3 loop spans 13 amino acids. Here the CDR3 DNA reads TGTGCCAGCCTAGCGGGGAATCAAGAGACCAAGTACTTC. Its protein product is CASLAGNQETKYF.

This clonotype was seen at least ten times. The chain is built from TRBV12-3 or TRBV12-4 and TRBJ2-2; D unresolved. Trimming cost V 6 bases and J 5 bases, with 10 bases left between them. CDR3 length: 13 residues. CDR3 residues: CASSKHGTGELFF. CDR3 DNA sequence: TGTGCCAGCAGCAAACACGGGACCGGGGAGCTGTTTTTT.

This clonotype was picked up many times. The chain has TRBV29-1 and TRBJ1-2; no reliable D call. This CDR3 is 10 amino acids long. V lost 7 bases to trimming and J lost 6 bases, with 9 bases between them. In germline, CDR1 is SQVTM, CDR2 ANQGSEA. In nucleotides, the CDR3 is TGCAGCGCGTCAACCGATGGCTACACCTTC. It codes for CSASTDGYTF.

The chain joins TRBV3-1 to TRBJ1-5; D call uncertain. V lost 2 bases and J 4 bases, leaving 9 bases between the germline ends. The germline V gene encodes CDR1 LGHDT and CDR2 YNNKEL (reference sequence). This CDR3 region has 14 residues. In nucleotides, the CDR3 is TGTGCCAGCAGCCAAAGTGGAGGGAATCAGCCCCAGCATTTT. Amino acids: CASSQSGGNQPQHF.

Note on this clonotype: A much larger clone lies one base from this, so it may be a read error. This is likely a read error, given that the CDR3 carries no conserved phenylalanine or tryptophan at its end. The chain carries TRBV20-1 and TRBJ2-5; D may be TRBD1 (5 bases). CDR1 DFQATT and CDR2 SNEGSKA come from the germline V gene (reference sequence). Trimming took 3 bases from V and 5 from J, leaving 13 bases between them. The CDR3 extends over 13 amino acids. CDR3 nucleotides: TGCAGTGCTAGGGAAGGGGAAAAGGAGACCCAGTACCTC. This translates into CSAREGEKETQYL.

The chain recombines TRBV11-2 with TRBJ2-7, with TRBD1 matching over 9 bases. V gave up 5 bases and J gave up 0 bases; unmatched junction bases: 5. CDR1 is SGHAT and CDR2 is FQNNGV in the germline V gene. This CDR3 has 15 residues. The CDR3 is CASSVQGAISYEQYF. For the CDR3, the DNA is TGTGCCAGCAGCGTACAGGGGGCCATCTCCTACGAGCAGTACTTC.